Listed below are T cell receptor beta chains from one sample, sequenced in a study of T cell responses to AZD1222 COVID-19 vaccine. Profiled with immunoSEQ multiplex PCR; TCRdb holds only in-frame clones, not every one. The sample consists of 110,000 or so clones, 88% of them appearing once. The sample in question was peripheral blood, obtained 28 days after the second AZD1222 dose. These receptors originate from an adult who received the AZD1222 COVID-19 vaccine. The CDR3 runs from the conserved cysteine through the conserved F or W. D genes are given only for firm matches. Where a row states a size, it is once, few, many or the class of an expanded clone; other rows omit it.

TRBV30,NA,TRBJ1-2,NA,CAWSRGVYSNYGYTF,TGTGCCTGGAGCCGCGGCGTCTACTCTAACTATGGCTACACCTTC
TRBV9,NA,TRBJ1-3,TRBD1,CASSVSGGGGNTIYF,TGTGCCAGCAGCGTATCAGGGGGAGGAGGAAACACCATATATTTT
TRBV7-9,NA,TRBJ2-7,TRBD1,CASRGQGEIYEQYF,TGTGCCAGCAGGGGACAGGGGGAAATCTACGAGCAGTACTTC
TRBV7-9,once,TRBJ1-2,TRBD1,CASSSPGQGNYGYTF,TGTGCCAGCAGCTCACCGGGACAGGGGAACTATGGCTACACCTTC
TRBV5-5,NA,TRBJ2-7,NA,CASSLVDLGSTEQYF,TGTGCCAGCAGCTTGGTTGACCTCGGGTCTACCGAGCAGTACTTC
TRBV11-3,NA,TRBJ2-2,TRBD1,CASSGQGGDTGELFF,TGTGCCAGCAGTGGACAGGGCGGCGATACCGGGGAGCTGTTTTTT
TRBV7-9,NA,TRBJ1-2,NA,CASSLGGNYGYTF,TGTGCCAGCAGCTTAGGGGGGAACTATGGCTACACCTTC
TRBV7-3,NA,TRBJ2-2,NA,CASSLDQNTGELFF,TGTGCCAGCAGCTTAGATCAGAACACCGGGGAGCTGTTTTTT
TRBV4-3,few,TRBJ2-7,NA,CASSQDEEGSSEQYF,TGCGCCAGCAGCCAAGACGAGGAGGGATCCAGCGAGCAGTACTTC
TRBV15,NA,TRBJ2-3,TRBD2,CATSSALAGPPDTQYF,TGTGCCACCAGCTCCGCGCTAGCGGGACCACCAGATACGCAGTATTTT
TRBV5-6,once,TRBJ1-5,TRBD1,CASSALAGGTYQPQHF,TGTGCCAGCAGCGCATTAGCAGGGGGCACTTATCAGCCCCAGCATTTT
TRBV9,NA,TRBJ2-7,NA,CASSPTPGTYEQYF,TGTGCCAGCAGCCCGACACCGGGGACCTACGAGCAGTACTTC
TRBV4-2,NA,TRBJ2-7,NA,CASSQDRASSYEQYF,TGTGCCAGCAGCCAAGATAGGGCTAGCTCCTACGAGCAGTACTTC
TRBV7-2,NA,TRBJ1-2,TRBD1,CASSAMGQGYGYTF,TGTGCCAGCAGCGCGATGGGACAGGGCTATGGCTACACCTTC
TRBV28,few,TRBJ1-3,NA,CASPRPASGNTIYF,TGTGCCAGCCCCAGACCCGCCTCTGGAAACACCATATATTTT
TRBV12-3/TRBV12-4,NA,TRBJ2-1,NA,CASSLQEQFF,TGTGCCAGCAGTCTACAGGAGCAGTTCTTC
TRBV28,NA,TRBJ1-1,NA,CASSLPSVNTEAFF,TGTGCCAGCAGTTTACCCTCGGTGAACACTGAAGCTTTCTTT
TRBV19,NA,TRBJ2-7,NA,CASSGTSSDYEQYF,TGTGCCAGTAGTGGCACTAGCTCGGACTACGAGCAGTACTTC
TRBV10-3,NA,TRBJ1-1,NA,CAISEMGSGNTEAFF,TGTGCCATCAGTGAGATGGGGTCGGGGAACACTGAAGCTTTCTTT
TRBV5-6,NA,TRBJ1-1,NA,CASSLITGTEAFF,TGTGCCAGCAGCTTGATAACTGGCACTGAAGCTTTCTTT
TRBV11-2,NA,TRBJ2-3,NA,CASSLEGDTQYF,TGTGCCAGCAGCTTAGAGGGCGATACGCAGTATTTT
TRBV18,NA,TRBJ2-3,NA,CASSPPSTDTQYF,TGTGCCAGCTCACCCCCTAGCACAGATACGCAGTATTTT
TRBV30,NA,TRBJ1-5,NA,CAWGRDTDDPQHF,TGTGCCTGGGGCCGGGACACAGATGATCCCCAGCATTTT
TRBV18,NA,TRBJ1-6,TRBD1,CASSPRQGDSPLHF,TGTGCCAGCTCACCCAGACAGGGAGATTCACCCCTCCACTTT